These 25 T cell receptor beta chains share one sample of origin, sequenced in a study of tissue T cells after allogeneic stem cell transplantation. The data were produced by immunoSEQ multiplex PCR, yet TCRdb's version contains in-frame clones alone and is incomplete. The table lists about 20,000 clones, roughly 72% of them singletons, with roughly 0.61% in the top ten. Sequenced material: spleen. The receptors come from a female BALB/c mouse in good health. The MHC haplotype of this mouse line is H2-d.

In regard to this clone: Any gene name here is a mouse gene name. Read sequence stops 1 residue before the CDR3 end, and the germline J gene provides the missing end. The chain employs TRBV13-2 and TRBJ2-5, with 10 bases fitting TRBD2. CDR1 and CDR2 from the germline V gene are NNHNN and SYGAGS (reference sequence). The V and J ends lost 2 bases and 6 bases, in that order; junction bases with no gene match: 6. The CDR3 totals 15 residues. CDR3 protein: CASGDWGGARDTQYF. The DNA read from the CDR3 is TGTGCCAGCGGTGACTGGGGGGGCGCGAGGGACACCCAGTAC.

As to this clone: The listed genes are named as in mouse. The observed sequence ends 1 residue before the CDR3 terminus, with the missing tail filled in from the germline J gene. The rearrangement joins TRBV5 to TRBJ2-5; the match to TRBD2 covers 8 bases. Looked up from germline, CDR1 is LGHNA and CDR2 is YNLKQL (reference sequence). Trimming cost V 4 bases and J 2 bases; bases outside gene matches: 8. The CDR3 is 16 amino acids. The covered CDR3 bases are TGTGCCAGCAGCCTCCTCACTGGGGGACTCCAAGACACCCAGTAC. Translated: CASSLLTGGLQDTQY. The entire CDR3 protein reads CASSLLTGGLQDTQYF.

This clone has only a few counts. Gene names refer to mouse genes. The CDR3 end lies 1 residue beyond the end of the read and is filled in from the germline J gene. This sequence joins TRBV14 and TRBJ1-4; maybe TRBD1 (6 bases). The germline V and J ends were trimmed by 1 base and 4 bases, with 8 bases remaining between them. The CDR3 is 14 residues long. CDR1 and CDR2 from the germline V gene are SGHDT and FRDEAV. The DNA read from the CDR3 is TGTGCCAGCAGTTTCGGGGACATCAACGAAAGATTATTT. Amino acid sequence: CASSFGDINERLF. The complete CDR3 sequence is CASSFGDINERLFF.

This clone came up a few times. The genes and germline here are from mouse. Read sequence stops 1 residue before the CDR3 end, and the germline J gene provides the missing end. V and J are TRBV19 and TRBJ2-7, with 10 bases fitting TRBD1. Germline CDR1 is FNHDT and CDR2 is SITEND (reference sequence). The V and J ends lost 5 bases and 4 bases, in that order; junction bases with no gene match: 0. The CDR3 extends over 12 amino acids. CDR3 sequence: CASRDRGYEQYF. CDR3 DNA (partial): TGTGCCAGCAGGGACAGGGGGTATGAACAGTAC.

As concerns this clone: Gene names are mouse gene names. Read data end 1 residue before the CDR3 end; the end is taken from the germline J gene. V and J are TRBV5 and TRBJ2-3, with D possibly TRBD1 on 6 matching bases. Germline V gene data show CDR1 as LGHNA and CDR2 as YNLKQL (reference sequence). The CDR3 extends over 14 amino acids. The V end was cut by 1 base, the J end by 2 bases, with 7 bases between. The sequenced CDR3 bases are TGTGCCAGCAGCCAAGGGACAGCTGCAGAAACGCTGTAT. It is translated as CASSQGTAAETLY. In full, the CDR3 reads CASSQGTAAETLYF.

This clone has a handful of counts. The gene names here belong to mouse. The CDR3 end is not reached by the read, which stops 1 residue before it; the germline J gene fills it in. This sequence joins TRBV17 and TRBJ2-7; 9 bases agree with TRBD1. This CDR3 region has 14 residues. The V segment lost 5 bases and the J segment 1 base; nucleotides outside the gene matches: 3. The V gene's germline CDR1 is MNHDT and CDR2 YYDKIL. The CDR3 here is CASSSGTGSYEQYF. The sequenced CDR3 bases are TGTGCTAGCAGTTCCGGGACAGGGTCCTATGAACAGTAC.

There are a few counts of this clone. Gene labels here are mouse ones. The read comes to an end 1 residue before the CDR3 does, leaving the germline J gene to fill in the end. The chain links TRBV5 to TRBJ1-4; 9 positions match TRBD1. After removal of 1 base from V and 7 bases from J, the junction contained 4 bases not matched to a gene. There are 15 residues in the CDR3. Germline V gene lookup returns CDR1 LGHNA and CDR2 YNLKQL (reference sequence). CDR3 residues: CASSQVGTGSERLFF. CDR3 DNA, as far as it was read: TGTGCCAGCAGCCAAGTCGGGACAGGGAGCGAAAGATTATTT.

A word on this clone: Genes here carry mouse names. The CDR3 end falls 1 residue outside the read, so it is completed with the germline J gene. This chain connects TRBV20 to TRBJ2-4, with 8 bases lining up with TRBD2. V gave up 0 bases and J gave up 0 bases; unmatched junction bases: 5. This CDR3 region has 16 residues. Germline CDR1 reads GFQATS; CDR2 reads STVNSAI. The CDR3 region is CGARDPLGASQNTLYF. The DNA read from the CDR3 is TGTGGTGCTAGGGATCCACTGGGGGCTAGTCAAAACACCTTGTAC.

A word on this clone: Mouse gene names apply. The CDR3 goes on 1 residue after the read ends, and that part is filled in from the germline J gene. J is TRBJ2-5 and V is TRBV13-2; 10 bases align to TRBD1. The germline gives CDR1 NNHNN, CDR2 SYGAGS (reference sequence). J gave up 1 base and V 0 bases, and 2 bases lay outside the gene matches. The CDR3 is made up of 16 amino acids. CDR3 protein: CASGDGGQGDQDTQYF. CDR3 DNA (partial): TGTGCCAGCGGTGATGGAGGACAGGGGGACCAAGACACCCAGTAC.

About this clone itself: All gene names here are mouse names. The CDR3 is cut off 1 residue early in the read; its end comes from the germline J gene. V gene TRBV31 combines with J gene TRBJ2-5; no clear D. The CDR3 length is 12 residues. Germline V gene lookup returns CDR1 GKSSPN and CDR2 SITVG. Trimming removed 0 bases at V and 3 bases at J, with 4 bases between. The CDR3 protein is CAWSLGQDTQYF. Incomplete CDR3 DNA: TGTGCCTGGAGTCTCGGGCAAGACACCCAGTAC.

With regard to this clone: These gene names are mouse names. The sequenced fragment ends 1 residue before the CDR3 boundary, so the rest is inferred from the germline J gene. This chain connects TRBV5 to TRBJ2-4; D gene unclear. The germline V and J ends were trimmed by 1 base and 0 bases, with 5 bases remaining between them. The CDR3 is made up of 14 amino acids. The germline gives CDR1 LGHNA, CDR2 YNLKQL (reference sequence). Incomplete CDR3 DNA: TGTGCCAGCAGCCAAGTTCAAAGTCAAAACACCTTGTAC. Translating gives CASSQVQSQNTLY. In full, the CDR3 reads CASSQVQSQNTLYF.

A remark on this clone: Mouse germline and gene names are used. The sequence runs out 1 residue before the end of the CDR3; the remainder is reconstructed from the germline J gene. The identical CDR3 is also encoded by other nucleotide sequences in the sample. This chain links TRBV5 with TRBJ2-5; 7 nucleotides align to TRBD2. Germline trimming cut 0 bases from V and 2 bases from J; bases unmatched to any gene: 2. The CDR3 contains 15 residues. Looked up from germline, CDR1 is LGHNA and CDR2 is YNLKQL (reference sequence). The covered CDR3 bases are TGTGCCAGCAGCCAAGACGGGGGGGGCCAAGACACCCAGTAC. Translated: CASSQDGGGQDTQY. The full CDR3 is CASSQDGGGQDTQYF.

Remarks on this clone: Gene names denote mouse genes. From the germline J gene comes the end of the CDR3, since the read stops 1 residue before it. V is TRBV29 and J is TRBJ1-3; TRBD1 aligns across 8 bases. With V trimmed by 6 bases and J by 3 bases, 1 base remained unmatched. This CDR3 comprises 13 residues. In germline, CDR1 is MSHET, CDR2 SYDVDS. CDR3 DNA (partial): TGTGCTAGCAGGGACAGGGATGGAAATACGCTCTAT. The encoded protein is CASRDRDGNTLY. The entire CDR3 reads CASRDRDGNTLYF.

On this clone: The genes are named according to mouse. The read is 1 residue too short to cover the CDR3 end, so that end is filled in from the germline J gene. J is TRBJ1-1 and V is TRBV13-1; no reliable D call. The CDR3 spans 12 residues. The ends were cut back, 0 bases at V and 6 bases at J, with 6 bases in the middle. From germline, CDR1 is NSHNY and CDR2 SYGAGN. Incomplete CDR3 DNA: TGTGCCAGCAGTGATGGGGGTGCAGAAGTCTTC. Its protein is CASSDGGAEVF. The whole CDR3 region reads CASSDGGAEVFF.

As regards this clone: Germline and genes here are mouse. The CDR3 is cut off 1 residue early in the read; its end comes from the germline J gene. The chain recombines TRBV5 with TRBJ2-5; TRBD1 aligns across 12 bases. The CDR3 contains 15 residues. V shed 0 bases, J shed 6 bases, and the junction held 1 base outside the gene matches. The germline V gene encodes CDR1 LGHNA and CDR2 YNLKQL (reference sequence). CDR3: CASSQDGTGGDTQYF. Incomplete CDR3 DNA: TGTGCCAGCAGCCAAGACGGGACAGGGGGCGACACCCAGTAC.

This clone was detected a few times. Gene names follow the mouse nomenclature. The read gets to within 1 residue of the CDR3 end, and the germline J gene fills in the rest. The chain carries TRBV5 and TRBJ2-7; tentative D call: TRBD2 (5 bases). Germline V gene lookup returns CDR1 LGHNA and CDR2 YNLKQL (reference sequence). Trimming pared 4 bases from V and 7 bases from J, leaving 14 bases between. The CDR3 contains 13 residues. The CDR3 here is CASSPTLGGEQYF. The DNA read from the CDR3 is TGTGCCAGCAGCCCCACTCTGGGAGGAGAACAGTAC.

Note on this clone: Mouse names are used for the genes. The read comes to an end 1 residue before the CDR3 does, leaving the germline J gene to fill in the end. The chain uses TRBV13-3 and TRBJ1-6; unclear D gene. TRBJ1-6 is filed as an ORF, its function uncertain. This CDR3 spans 14 amino acids. V gave up 0 bases and J gave up 1 base, with 2 bases separating them. Germline V gene lookup returns CDR1 NNHDY and CDR2 SYVADS. CDR3 in amino acids: CASSDASYNSPLYF. The sequenced CDR3 bases are TGTGCCAGCAGTGATGCCTCCTATAATTCGCCCCTCTAC.

Remarks on this clone: Any gene name here is a mouse gene name. Sequencing ends 1 residue short of the CDR3 end; the germline J gene provides the rest. J is TRBJ2-1 and V is TRBV13-2; 14 bases match TRBD2. Germline CDR1 NNHNN, CDR2 SYGAGS (reference sequence). The V segment lost 3 bases and the J segment 6 bases; nucleotides outside the gene matches: 2. CDR3 length: 15 residues. CDR3 residues: CASGVGTGGAAEQFF. CDR3 bases read: TGTGCCAGCGGTGTCGGGACTGGGGGGGCTGCTGAGCAGTTC.

Comment on this clone: Gene names denote mouse genes. The observed sequence ends 1 residue before the CDR3 terminus, with the missing tail filled in from the germline J gene. The rearrangement links TRBV13-2 to TRBJ2-5; D is uncertain. The CDR3 is 12 amino acids. Trimming removed 0 bases at V and 5 bases at J, with 4 bases between. Per germline, CDR1 NNHNN and CDR2 SYGAGS (reference sequence). The CDR3 protein is CASGDGGDTQYF. The part of the CDR3 DNA that was read is TGTGCCAGCGGTGATGGAGGAGACACCCAGTAC.

As regards this clone: The germline and genes are mouse ones. Sequencing ends 1 residue short of the CDR3 end; the germline J gene provides the rest. The chain uses TRBV19 and TRBJ2-7; 12 bases match TRBD2. J gave up 4 bases and V 4 bases, and 3 bases lay outside the gene matches. Germline V gene lookup returns CDR1 FNHDT and CDR2 SITEND (reference sequence). The CDR3 loop spans 14 amino acids. The DNA read from the CDR3 is TGTGCCAGCAGTCAGGACTGGGGGGGTTATGAACAGTAC. This gives the protein CASSQDWGGYEQY. The CDR3 in full is CASSQDWGGYEQYF.

Worth noting for this clone: The genes and germline here are from mouse. The CDR3 is cut off 1 residue early in the read; its end comes from the germline J gene. This chain connects TRBV31 to TRBJ2-3; D remains ambiguous. The V gene lost 0 bases and the J gene lost 0 bases, with 7 bases spanning the gap. The CDR3 runs to 14 residues. From germline, CDR1 is GKSSPN and CDR2 SITVG. The CDR3 loop is CAWSLGSSAETLYF. The DNA read from the CDR3 is TGTGCCTGGAGTCTTGGGTCTAGTGCAGAAACGCTGTAT.

On this clone: The gene names here belong to mouse. The CDR3 extends 1 residue past the end of the read, so its final part is completed from the germline J gene. The chain recombines TRBV5 with TRBJ1-1; D gene unclear. The germline gives CDR1 LGHNA, CDR2 YNLKQL (reference sequence). The CDR3 is 13 amino acids. V was shortened by 5 bases and J by 0 bases, with 7 bases between the two germline ends. CDR3 protein: CASSANANTEVFF. The sequenced CDR3 bases are TGTGCCAGCAGCGCCAACGCAAACACAGAAGTCTTC.

As for this clone: Mouse germline and gene names are used. Incomplete CDR3 DNA: TGTGCCAGCGGGGACTGGGGGGACACCGGGCAGCTCTAC. Residues: CASGDWGDTGQLY. The entire CDR3 sequence reads CASGDWGDTGQLYF. This chain links TRBV13-2 with TRBJ2-2; TRBD2 agrees at 11 bases. The read ends 1 residue shy of where the CDR3 ends; the end is completed using the germline J gene. Trimming removed 5 bases from V and 3 bases from J; junction bases left unmatched: 0. Germline CDR1 NNHNN, CDR2 SYGAGS (reference sequence). The CDR3 is 14 residues long.

Concerning this clone: Gene and germline names: mouse. The read terminates 1 residue ahead of where the CDR3 ends, so the germline J gene completes it. This rearrangement joins TRBV2 to TRBJ2-7; D may be TRBD1 (5 bases). Trimming removed 0 bases at V and 6 bases at J, with 12 bases between. Germline V gives CDR1 LGHNA, CDR2 YSYQKL. This CDR3 contains 14 residues. The covered CDR3 bases are TGTGCCAGCAGCCAAGACCCAGGGAGGATTGAACAGTAC. Protein: CASSQDPGRIEQY. The CDR3, in full, reads CASSQDPGRIEQYF.

Concerning this clone itself: Any gene name here is a mouse gene name. CDR3 amino acids: CASSVSAETLYF. The CDR3 bases that were read are TGTGCCAGCAGTGTTAGTGCAGAAACGCTGTAT. The J gene is TRBJ2-3, the V gene TRBV13-1; D is uncertain. The read falls 1 residue short of the CDR3 end, and the missing part is taken from the germline J gene. V gave up 3 bases and J gave up 0 bases, with 2 bases separating them. The CDR3 runs to 12 residues. From germline, CDR1 is NSHNY and CDR2 SYGAGN.